This TCR beta chain was observed in a study of PD-L1 blockade in urothelial cancer. Study details: Between 0 and 3 chemotherapy regimens preceded treatment for each patient. Overall study findings and caveats: Stronger expansion of tumor-associated clones in blood at 3 weeks distinguished durable-benefit patients.

Time point defined: peripheral blood 6 weeks after treatment start. Per patient, between 1 and 8 samples were collected at pretreatment and on-treatment time points. The ends lost 5 bases at V and 4 bases at J; junction bases unmatched: 9. This CDR3 has 15 residues. Per germline, CDR1 SGHTA and CDR2 FQGTGA. TCRdb's copy holds only in-frame clones and misses some; the assay was immunoSEQ multiplex PCR. The sample holds over 100,000 clones, around 90% seen once. In its sample, this clone was seen once. Its antigen is not identified. V usage is TRBV7-3 and J usage is TRBJ2-5; TRBD1 agrees at 8 bases. The source is a man aged 55 to 70 with urothelial cancer. The sequences come from PBMCs, collected around atezolizumab (anti-PD-L1) treatment. The CDR3 is CASSQTGQVGETQYF. The CDR3 nucleotides read TGTGCCAGCAGCCAAACGGGACAGGTGGGAGAGACCCAGTACTTC.